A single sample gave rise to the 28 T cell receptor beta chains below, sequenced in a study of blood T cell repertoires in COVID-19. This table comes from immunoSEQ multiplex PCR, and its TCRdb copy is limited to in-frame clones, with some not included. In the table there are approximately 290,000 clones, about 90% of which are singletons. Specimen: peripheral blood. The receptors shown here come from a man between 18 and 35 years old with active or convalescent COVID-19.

The CDR3, as DNA: TGTGCCGCCAACAAACCCTCTGGGGCCAACGTCCTGACTTTC. Translation: CAANKPSGANVLTF. This chain links TRBV15 with TRBJ2-6; D unclear. Between the trimmed V and J ends, which lost 11 bases and 0 bases, there was a span of 11 bases. Germline V gene sequence: CDR1 LNHNV, CDR2 YYDKDF (reference sequence). The CDR3 has 14 amino acids.

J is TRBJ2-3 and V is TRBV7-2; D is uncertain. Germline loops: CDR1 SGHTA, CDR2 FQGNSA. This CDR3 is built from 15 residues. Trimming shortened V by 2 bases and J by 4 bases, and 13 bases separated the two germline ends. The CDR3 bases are TGTGCCAGCAGCTTAAGGAAACTATCCGCAGATACGCAGTATTTT. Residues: CASSLRKLSADTQYF.

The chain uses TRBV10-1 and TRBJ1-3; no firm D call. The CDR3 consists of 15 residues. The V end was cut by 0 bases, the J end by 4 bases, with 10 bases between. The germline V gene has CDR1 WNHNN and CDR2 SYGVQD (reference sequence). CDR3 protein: CASSESRAVGNTIYF. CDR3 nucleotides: TGCGCCAGCAGTGAGTCGAGGGCAGTAGGAAACACCATATATTTT.

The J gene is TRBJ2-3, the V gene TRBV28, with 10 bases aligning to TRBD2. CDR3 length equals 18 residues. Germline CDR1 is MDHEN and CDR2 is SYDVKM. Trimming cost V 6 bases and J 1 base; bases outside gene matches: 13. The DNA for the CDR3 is TGTGCCAGCAGAGGGTCCCTAGCGGGAGAGCTGGGCACAGATACGCAGTATTTT. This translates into CASRGSLAGELGTDTQYF.

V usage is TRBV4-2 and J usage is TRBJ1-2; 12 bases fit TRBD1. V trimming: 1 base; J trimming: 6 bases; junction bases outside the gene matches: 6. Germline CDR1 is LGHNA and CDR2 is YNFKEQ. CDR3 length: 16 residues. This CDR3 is CASSQGGTGGRDGYTF. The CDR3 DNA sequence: TGTGCCAGCAGCCAAGGAGGGACAGGGGGCCGGGATGGCTACACCTTC.

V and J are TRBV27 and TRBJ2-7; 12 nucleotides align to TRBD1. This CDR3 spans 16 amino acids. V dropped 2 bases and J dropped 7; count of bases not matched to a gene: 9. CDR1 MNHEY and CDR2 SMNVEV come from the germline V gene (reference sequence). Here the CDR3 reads CASSLAGTGGLGEQYF. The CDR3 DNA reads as TGTGCCAGCAGTTTAGCCGGGACAGGGGGCCTCGGGGAGCAGTACTTC.

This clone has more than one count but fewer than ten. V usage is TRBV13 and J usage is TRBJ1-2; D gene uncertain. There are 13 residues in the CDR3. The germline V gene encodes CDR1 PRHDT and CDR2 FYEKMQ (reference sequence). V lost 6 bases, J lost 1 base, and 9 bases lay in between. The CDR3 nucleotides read TGTGCCAGCAGGTTCTTCGGTAACTATGGCTACACCTTC. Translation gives CASRFFGNYGYTF.

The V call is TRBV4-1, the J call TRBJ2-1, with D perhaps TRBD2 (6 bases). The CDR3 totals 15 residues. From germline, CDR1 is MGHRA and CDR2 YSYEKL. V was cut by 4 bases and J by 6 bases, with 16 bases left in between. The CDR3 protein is CASSPTSTSANEQFF. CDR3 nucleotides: TGCGCCAGCAGCCCGACTAGTACTTCGGCCAATGAGCAGTTCTTC.

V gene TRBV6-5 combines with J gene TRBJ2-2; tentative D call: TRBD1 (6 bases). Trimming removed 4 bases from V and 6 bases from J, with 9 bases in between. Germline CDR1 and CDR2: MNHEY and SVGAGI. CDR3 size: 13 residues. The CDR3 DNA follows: TGTGCCAGCAGTTTCACAGGGCCCGGGGAGCTGTTTTTT. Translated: CASSFTGPGELFF.

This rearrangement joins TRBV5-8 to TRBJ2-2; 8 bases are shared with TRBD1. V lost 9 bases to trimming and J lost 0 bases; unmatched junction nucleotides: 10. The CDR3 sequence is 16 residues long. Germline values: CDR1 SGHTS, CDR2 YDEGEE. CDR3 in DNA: TGTGCCACCGGGACAGGCAACTTCGCGAACACCGGGGAGCTGTTTTTT. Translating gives CATGTGNFANTGELFF.

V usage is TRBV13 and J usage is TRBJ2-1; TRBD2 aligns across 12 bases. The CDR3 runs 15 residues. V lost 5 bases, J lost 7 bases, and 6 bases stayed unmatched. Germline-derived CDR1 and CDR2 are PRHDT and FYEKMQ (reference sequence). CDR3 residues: CASSAGLAGSNEQFF. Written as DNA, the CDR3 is TGTGCCAGCAGCGCGGGACTAGCGGGCTCGAATGAGCAGTTCTTC.

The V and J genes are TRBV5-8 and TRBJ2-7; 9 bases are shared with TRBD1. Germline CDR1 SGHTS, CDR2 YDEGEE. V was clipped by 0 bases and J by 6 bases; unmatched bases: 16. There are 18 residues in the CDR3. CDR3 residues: CASSLASGGQGRGGEQYF. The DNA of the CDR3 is TGTGCCAGCAGCTTGGCTAGTGGAGGACAGGGGAGAGGTGGCGAGCAGTACTTC.

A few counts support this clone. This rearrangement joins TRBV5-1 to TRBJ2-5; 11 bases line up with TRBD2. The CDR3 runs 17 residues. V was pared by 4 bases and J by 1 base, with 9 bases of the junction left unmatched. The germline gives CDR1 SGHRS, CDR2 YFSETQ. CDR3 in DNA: TGCGCCAGCAGCGAGCCGACTAGCGGGGATTTCCAAGAGACCCAGTACTTC. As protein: CASSEPTSGDFQETQYF.

The CDR3 DNA follows: TGCAGCGTCGGACAGGGGCAGGGCACCGGGGAGCTGTTTTTT. Translation gives CSVGQGQGTGELFF. The chain is built from TRBV29-1 and TRBJ2-2, with TRBD1 matching over 9 bases. Germline V gene data show CDR1 as SQVTM and CDR2 as ANQGSEA. The CDR3 loop spans 14 amino acids. V trimming: 6 bases; J trimming: 4 bases; junction bases outside the gene matches: 6.

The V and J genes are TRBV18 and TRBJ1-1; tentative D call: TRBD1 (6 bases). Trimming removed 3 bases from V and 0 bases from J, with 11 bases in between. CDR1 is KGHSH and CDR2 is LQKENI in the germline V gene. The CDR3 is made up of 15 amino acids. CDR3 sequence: CASSPVRGLNTEAFF. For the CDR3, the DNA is TGTGCCAGCTCACCGGTGCGGGGGCTGAACACTGAAGCTTTCTTT.

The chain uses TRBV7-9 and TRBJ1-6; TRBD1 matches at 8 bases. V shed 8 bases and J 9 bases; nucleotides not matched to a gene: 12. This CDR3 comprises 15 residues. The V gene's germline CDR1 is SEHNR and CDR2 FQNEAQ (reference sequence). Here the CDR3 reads CASDSQQGGSSPLHF. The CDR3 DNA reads TGTGCCAGCGACTCCCAACAGGGGGGGTCTTCACCCCTCCACTTT.

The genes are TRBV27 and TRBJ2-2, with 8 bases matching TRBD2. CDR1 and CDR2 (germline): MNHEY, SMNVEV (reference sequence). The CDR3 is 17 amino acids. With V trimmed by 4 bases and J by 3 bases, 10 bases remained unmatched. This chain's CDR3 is CASSSSSGAGDTGELFF. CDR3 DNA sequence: TGTGCCAGCAGTTCCTCTAGCGGAGCGGGGGACACCGGGGAGCTGTTTTTT.

This chain's CDR3 is CASSVVPGVAGGNEQFF. The CDR3 bases are TGTGCCAGCAGCGTAGTCCCAGGGGTAGCGGGGGGCAATGAGCAGTTCTTC. The chain joins TRBV9 to TRBJ2-1, with 10 bases lining up with TRBD2. V lost 0 bases to trimming and J lost 6 bases; unmatched junction nucleotides: 9. CDR1 SGDLS and CDR2 YYNGEE come from the germline V gene. The length of the CDR3 is 17 residues. The full variable domain, in which reference TRBV9 and TRBJ2-1 provide the parts outside the CDR3, is DSGVTQTPKHLITATGQRVTLRCSPRSGDLSVYWYQQSLDQGLQFLIQYYNGEERAKGNILERFSAQQFPDLHSELNLSSLELGDSALYFCASSVVPGVAGGNEQFFGPGTRLTVL.

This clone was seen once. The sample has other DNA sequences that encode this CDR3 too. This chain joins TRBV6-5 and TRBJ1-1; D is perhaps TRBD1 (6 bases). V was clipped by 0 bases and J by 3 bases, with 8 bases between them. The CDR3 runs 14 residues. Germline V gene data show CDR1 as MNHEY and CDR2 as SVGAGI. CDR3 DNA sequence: TGTGCCAGCAGTTACTCAGGGGGGGACACTGAAGCTTTCTTT. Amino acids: CASSYSGGDTEAFF.

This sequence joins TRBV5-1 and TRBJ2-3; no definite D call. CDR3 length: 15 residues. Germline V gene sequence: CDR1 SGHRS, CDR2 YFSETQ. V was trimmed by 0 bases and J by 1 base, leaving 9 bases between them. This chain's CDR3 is CASSLELFGTDTQYF. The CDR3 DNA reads TGCGCCAGCAGCTTGGAACTTTTCGGCACAGATACGCAGTATTTT. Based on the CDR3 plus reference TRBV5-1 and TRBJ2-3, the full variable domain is KAGVTQTPRYLIKTRGQQVTLSCSPISGHRSVSWYQQTPGQGLQFLFEYFSETQRNKGNFPGRFSGRQFSNSRSEMNVSTLELGDSALYLCASSLELFGTDTQYFGPGTRLTVL.

The DNA of the CDR3 is TGTGCCAGCTCACCACAAGAACGGGGGGCAATGGACACTGAAGCTTTCTTT. The encoded protein is CASSPQERGAMDTEAFF. The rearrangement uses TRBV18 and TRBJ1-1; D is possibly TRBD1 (6 bases). The germline V and J ends were trimmed by 1 base and 3 bases, with 18 bases remaining between them. Germline V gene sequence: CDR1 KGHSH, CDR2 LQKENI. This CDR3 has 17 residues.

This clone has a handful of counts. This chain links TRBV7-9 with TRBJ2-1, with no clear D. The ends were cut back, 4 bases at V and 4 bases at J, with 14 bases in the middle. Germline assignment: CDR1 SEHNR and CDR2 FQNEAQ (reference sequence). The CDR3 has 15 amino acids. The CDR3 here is CASSSRMSRYNEQFF. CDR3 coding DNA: TGTGCCAGCAGCTCGCGAATGTCCCGATACAATGAGCAGTTCTTC.

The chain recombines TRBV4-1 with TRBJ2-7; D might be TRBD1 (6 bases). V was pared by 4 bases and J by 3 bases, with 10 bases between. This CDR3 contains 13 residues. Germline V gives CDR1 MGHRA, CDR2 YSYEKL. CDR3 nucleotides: TGCGCCAGCAGCCTACAGGACAGCTACGAGCAGTACTTC. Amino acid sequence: CASSLQDSYEQYF.

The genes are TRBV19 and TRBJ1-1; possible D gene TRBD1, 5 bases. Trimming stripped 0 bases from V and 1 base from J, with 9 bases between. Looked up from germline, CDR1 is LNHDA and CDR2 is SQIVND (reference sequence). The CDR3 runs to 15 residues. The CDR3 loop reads CASSIDEDTNTEAFF. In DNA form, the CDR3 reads TGTGCCAGTAGTATAGATGAGGACACGAACACTGAAGCTTTCTTT.

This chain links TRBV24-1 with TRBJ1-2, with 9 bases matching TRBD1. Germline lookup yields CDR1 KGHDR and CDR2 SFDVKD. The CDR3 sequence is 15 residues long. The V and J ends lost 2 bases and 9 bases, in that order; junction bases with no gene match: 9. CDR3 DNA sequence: TGTGCCACCAGTGATTCCCGGACAGGGGAGACGAGCTACACCTTC. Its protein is CATSDSRTGETSYTF.

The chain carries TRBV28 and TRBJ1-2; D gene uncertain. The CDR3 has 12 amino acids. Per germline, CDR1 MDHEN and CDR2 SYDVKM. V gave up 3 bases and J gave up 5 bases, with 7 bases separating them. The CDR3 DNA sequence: TGTGCCAGCAGTTTTCTCGGGTATGGCTACACCTTC. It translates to CASSFLGYGYTF.

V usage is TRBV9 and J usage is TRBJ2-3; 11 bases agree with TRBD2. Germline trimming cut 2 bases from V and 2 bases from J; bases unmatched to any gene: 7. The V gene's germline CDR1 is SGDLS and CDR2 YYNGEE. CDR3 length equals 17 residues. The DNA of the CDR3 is TGTGCCAGCAGCGTGGGGATTAGCGGGAGGGCCACAGATACGCAGTATTTT. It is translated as CASSVGISGRATDTQYF.

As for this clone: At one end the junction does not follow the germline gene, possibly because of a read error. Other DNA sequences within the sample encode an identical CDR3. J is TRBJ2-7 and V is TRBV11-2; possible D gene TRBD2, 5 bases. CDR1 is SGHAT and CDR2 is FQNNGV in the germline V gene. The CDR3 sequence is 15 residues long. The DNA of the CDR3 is TGTGCCAGCAGCATTGGACTCTCTAGTAATTCGGAGCAGTACTTT. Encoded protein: CASSIGLSSNSEQYF. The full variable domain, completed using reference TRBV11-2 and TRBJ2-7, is EAGVAQSPRYKIIEKRQSVAFWCNPISGHATLYWYQQILGQGPKLLIQFQNNGVVDDSQLPKDRFSAERLKGVDSTLKIQPAKLEDSAVYLCASSIGLSSNSEQYFGPGTRLTVT.